Listed below are T cell receptor beta chains from one sample, sequenced in a study of beta chain features in type 1 diabetes. Here immunoSEQ multiplex PCR was the method, and the copy in TCRdb shows in-frame clones only, minus some. The sample shows around 250,000 clones, approximately 15% of them seen only once. The sequenced sample was naive CD4+ T cells from blood. The receptor set was obtained from a man aged 30-40 years with type 1 diabetes. Both conserved end residues are part of each CDR3. The order of the fields is clone size, V gene, J gene, D gene, CDR3 protein, CDR3 DNA. The D gene is left open where the match is weak. The size field is filled for only some rows; it gives once, few, many or a size class.

-	TRBV6-5	TRBJ1-1	TRBD1	CASGQVPGEAFF	TGTGCCAGTGGACAGGTCCCGGGTGAAGCTTTCTTT
few	TRBV2	TRBJ1-4	TRBD1	CASSSQGAQNGEKLFF	TGTGCCAGCAGTTCGCAGGGGGCGCAGAATGGTGAAAAACTGTTTTTT
-	TRBV5-6	TRBJ1-4	TRBD1	CASGRQGGNEKLFF	TGTGCCAGCGGACGACAGGGGGGAAATGAAAAACTGTTTTTT
few	TRBV7-2	TRBJ2-1	-	CASSFRSLAARIKAEQFF	TGTGCCAGCAGCTTCAGATCCCTAGCTGCGCGGATCAAGGCTGAGCAGTTCTTC
-	TRBV19	TRBJ1-2	TRBD1	CASRIAGQLSGYTF	TGTGCCAGTAGGATTGCGGGACAGTTAAGTGGCTACACCTTC
-	TRBV27	TRBJ1-5	-	CASSWEGSDQPQHF	TGTGCCAGCAGTTGGGAGGGGAGCGATCAGCCCCAGCATTTT
-	TRBV19	TRBJ1-2	-	CASYLQGSYTF	TGTGCCAGCTACTTACAGGGAAGCTACACCTTC
-	TRBV9	TRBJ1-3	-	CASSQSGNTIYF	TGTGCCAGCAGCCAATCTGGAAACACCATATATTTT
few	TRBV6-5	TRBJ1-5	-	CASSFTGTGNQPQHF	TGTGCCAGCAGTTTCACAGGGACGGGCAATCAGCCCCAGCATTTT
few	TRBV7-9	TRBJ2-1	TRBD2	CASSPGLAGYNEQFF	TGTGCCAGCAGCCCGGGACTAGCGGGATACAATGAGCAGTTCTTC
-	TRBV7-9	TRBJ2-3	-	CASRPTGQDTQYF	TGTGCCAGCAGACCAACAGGGCAGGATACGCAGTATTTT
few	TRBV18	TRBJ1-1	-	CASSPGGINTEAFF	TGTGCCAGCTCCCCGGGGGGAATAAACACTGAAGCTTTCTTT
-	TRBV30	TRBJ2-1	-	CAWTGGASSISYNEQFF	TGTGCCTGGACCGGTGGCGCTAGCTCTATCTCCTACAATGAGCAGTTCTTC
-	TRBV28	TRBJ1-5	-	CASTLGGRRQPQHF	TGTGCCAGCACTTTGGGGGGGCGCCGGCAGCCCCAGCATTTT
-	TRBV2	TRBJ1-4	-	CASNLGAGANEKLFF	TGTGCCAGCAATCTTGGGGCGGGAGCTAATGAAAAACTGTTTTTT
-	TRBV5-1	TRBJ2-1	TRBD2	CASRASGTSSYNEQFF	TGCGCCAGCCGGGCTAGCGGGACAAGCTCCTACAATGAGCAGTTCTTC
-	TRBV14	TRBJ2-6	-	CASSRRLRASSGANVLTF	TGTGCCAGCAGCCGTCGGCTGAGGGCGAGCTCTGGGGCCAACGTCCTGACTTTC
few	TRBV5-6	TRBJ2-5	TRBD2	CASSFASGTVETQYF	TGTGCCAGCAGCTTCGCTAGCGGGACAGTGGAGACCCAGTACTTC
-	TRBV5-4	TRBJ2-7	TRBD2	CASSDPTSAYEQYF	TGTGCCAGCAGCGACCCGACTAGCGCCTACGAGCAGTACTTC
few	TRBV7-2	TRBJ2-3	TRBD2	CASSPAGRAPDTQYF	TGTGCCAGCAGTCCAGCTGGGAGGGCCCCAGATACGCAGTATTTT
-	TRBV6-5	TRBJ2-5	-	CASSYSSAGQETQYF	TGTGCCAGCAGTTACTCGTCGGCGGGACAAGAGACCCAGTACTTC
few	TRBV10-3	TRBJ2-1	-	CAISEQEGYNEQFF	TGTGCCATCAGTGAACAGGAGGGGTACAATGAGCAGTTCTTC
-	TRBV11-1	TRBJ1-1	TRBD1	CASSPRTGRGMNTEAFF	TGTGCCAGCAGCCCCCGGACAGGGCGGGGAATGAACACTGAAGCTTTCTTT
-	TRBV7-3	TRBJ2-3	TRBD1	CASSTAGTVTDTQYF	TGTGCCAGCAGCACCGCCGGGACAGTCACAGATACGCAGTATTTT
few	TRBV9	TRBJ1-2	-	CASSVDRVDYGYTF	TGTGCCAGCAGCGTAGACAGGGTTGACTATGGCTACACCTTC
-	TRBV9	TRBJ1-3	-	CASSVDPGSRNTIYF	TGTGCCAGCAGCGTAGATCCGGGATCTAGAAACACCATATATTTT
-	TRBV2	TRBJ1-2	-	CASNREGYGYTF	TGTGCCAGCAACAGGGAAGGATATGGCTACACCTTC
few	TRBV7-9	TRBJ2-5	-	CASSLGEERWETQYF	TGTGCCAGCAGCCTCGGGGAGGAGCGTTGGGAGACCCAGTACTTC
-	TRBV2	TRBJ2-1	-	CASNLNEQFF	TGTGCCAGCAACTTAAATGAGCAGTTCTTC
-	TRBV7-3	TRBJ1-1	TRBD1	CASSLVRDSEAFF	TGTGCCAGCAGCTTAGTCAGGGACAGTGAAGCTTTCTTT
-	TRBV6-5	TRBJ2-1	TRBD2	CASSLAGRYNEQFF	TGTGCCAGCAGCTTAGCGGGACGATACAATGAGCAGTTCTTC
few	TRBV7-2	TRBJ2-1	TRBD2	CASSHSSGTLYNEQFF	TGTGCCAGCAGCCACTCTAGCGGGACGTTGTACAATGAGCAGTTCTTC
-	TRBV9	TRBJ1-1	-	CASSVSKNTEAFF	TGTGCCAGCAGCGTGAGCAAGAACACTGAAGCTTTCTTT
few	TRBV4-1	TRBJ2-7	-	CASSQEGRGYEQYF	TGCGCCAGCAGCCAAGAGGGCAGGGGCTACGAGCAGTACTTC
-	TRBV20-1	TRBJ2-3	-	CSAPLADTQYF	TGCAGTGCCCCATTAGCAGATACGCAGTATTTT
few	TRBV5-1	TRBJ1-2	TRBD1	CASSDRGHNYGYTF	TGCGCCAGCAGCGACAGGGGGCACAACTATGGCTACACCTTC
few	TRBV28	TRBJ2-7	TRBD1	CASLGQGSYEQYF	TGTGCCAGCCTGGGACAGGGTAGTTACGAGCAGTACTTC
few	TRBV29-1	TRBJ2-1	TRBD2	CSARGLAGDNEQFF	TGCAGCGCTAGGGGATTAGCGGGAGACAATGAGCAGTTCTTC
-	TRBV5-1	TRBJ2-3	-	CASSIPEAGVPDTQYF	TGCGCCAGCAGCATCCCCGAGGCCGGGGTCCCAGATACGCAGTATTTT
few	TRBV28	TRBJ2-3	TRBD2	CASSFTLGRNTQYF	TGTGCCAGCAGTTTTACCCTCGGGAGGAATACGCAGTATTTT
few	TRBV10-3	TRBJ1-2	TRBD1	CAIKTGDYGYTF	TGTGCCATCAAAACAGGGGACTATGGCTACACCTTC
-	TRBV11-2	TRBJ2-2	-	CASSLGIQPANTGELFF	TGTGCCAGCAGCTTAGGAATACAGCCAGCGAACACCGGGGAGCTGTTTTTT
-	TRBV4-3	TRBJ2-1	-	CASSLTYNSYNEQFF	TGCGCCAGCAGCCTAACATATAACTCCTACAATGAGCAGTTCTTC
-	TRBV18	TRBJ1-1	-	CASSPVGNEAFF	TGTGCCAGCTCACCGGTCGGGAATGAAGCTTTCTTT
-	TRBV6-1	TRBJ2-2	-	CASGSGSTGELFF	TGTGCCAGCGGATCAGGCTCCACCGGGGAGCTGTTTTTT
-	TRBV9	TRBJ1-2	TRBD1	CASSRDSYGYTF	TGTGCCAGTAGCCGGGACAGCTATGGCTACACCTTC
few	TRBV9	TRBJ2-6	TRBD1	CASSEGQTFSGANVLTF	TGTGCCAGCAGCGAGGGACAGACATTCTCTGGGGCCAACGTCCTGACTTTC
few	TRBV4-3	TRBJ2-3	TRBD2	CASSPKSGRTADTQYF	TGCGCCAGCAGCCCAAAAAGCGGGAGAACGGCAGATACGCAGTATTTT
-	TRBV30	TRBJ1-1	TRBD1	CAWGTGPEAFF	TGTGCCTGGGGGACAGGACCTGAAGCTTTCTTT
-	TRBV2	TRBJ2-1	TRBD1	CASSYNPDREVNEQFF	TGTGCCAGCAGCTATAACCCGGACAGGGAAGTTAATGAGCAGTTCTTC
once	TRBV9	TRBJ2-3	TRBD2	CASSSQVGRALATQYF	TGTGCCAGCAGCTCCCAAGTCGGGAGGGCCTTGGCTACGCAGTATTTT
-	TRBV19	TRBJ2-3	TRBD2	CASRLAARTDTQYF	TGTGCCAGTCGACTAGCGGCCAGAACAGATACGCAGTATTTT